There are a few counts of the clone carrying this T cell receptor beta chain. The antigen is not known. A much larger clone differs from this one at a single base, so this may be a read error. This sample was included in a study of CD8 T cells in ankylosing spondylitis. Overall study results and limits: Roughly eight highly homologous variants made up a TCR beta motif that seemed to typify ankylosing spondylitis blood. Significantly higher representation of disease-linked clones was reported for matched ankylosing spondylitis synovial fluid. Clones that were linked to disease were CD8+ and were relatively rare in peripheral blood.

Library preparation for TCR beta used quantitative 5'-RACE with molecular barcodes. TCRdb re-called the 5' RACE reads with MiXCR, one entry per CDR3 protein. The table records fewer than 250,000 distinct CDR3 sequences, approximately 10% of them present only once. The germline CDR1 and CDR2 sequences are LNHNV and YYDKDF (reference sequence). This CDR3 is 15 amino acids long. The gene calls are TRBV15 and TRBJ1-1; a possible D gene is TRBD1 (6 bases). Sequencing input: blood, either unsorted or a sorted T cell fraction (not recorded which). This TCR came from a male donor with ankylosing spondylitis or in good health (not recorded which). The CDR3 DNA follows: TGTGCCGCCAGCAGGGATATTGGGGGGGCCACTGAAGCTTTCTTT. It codes for CAASRDIGGATEAFF.